This record covers a single T cell receptor beta chain. The data originate from a study of blood T cell repertoires in COVID-19. Study-wide background: PBMCs, B-cell-depleted T cells, or T cells were the source of the cDNA or gDNA that made up the material.

Method: immunoSEQ multiplex PCR; TCRdb's copy keeps in-frame clones and lacks some. The profile shows 140,000 or so clones, roughly four fifths of them singletons. Exposed volunteers were people who met a COVID-19 case within 2 weeks before study entry. The CDR3 contains 14 residues. The germline gives CDR1 GTSNPN, CDR2 SVGIG (reference sequence). J lost 6 bases, V lost 3 bases, and 7 bases had no gene match. The sample consisted of PBMCs or T cells enriched from blood (not recorded which). The chain carries TRBV30 and TRBJ1-1, with 10 bases identical to TRBD1. The sequence was obtained from a woman aged 18-29 years who had been exposed to COVID-19. In DNA, the CDR3 is TGTGCCTGGAGAGGGACAGGGGTACTCTCTGAAGCTTTCTTT. Its protein product is CAWRGTGVLSEAFF.